This T cell receptor beta chain appears in the sequencing data of a study of blood T cells in healthy people across ages. A sample-barcoded 5' primer and a J-beta primer mix were used in a second PCR of about 7 to 12 cycles. Tags on each cDNA molecule came from a template-switch adaptor with 12 random nucleotides. TCRdb re-called the 5' RACE reads through MiXCR, storing one row per CDR3 protein. The table has about 700,000 distinct CDR3 sequences, approximately 30% seen once; the top ten hold approximately 15%. With 2 bases removed from V and 0 bases from J, the gap between germline ends came to 8 bases. The CDR3 runs to 14 residues. Germline CDR1 MDHEN, CDR2 SYDVKM. The donors, aged 6 to 90, were healthy Caucasians from Russia. Each sample had at least 6 million PBMCs isolated. Extraction of total RNA produced a minimum of 5 micrograms from each sample.

Material: blood. The TCR originated in an elderly woman in good health. V is TRBV28 and J is TRBJ2-7; D remains ambiguous. The CDR3 nucleotides read TGTGCCAGCAGTTTAGAGACACTCTCCTACGAGCAGTACTTC. The encoded protein is CASSLETLSYEQYF.